The 11 T cell receptor beta chains below were found in one sample sequenced in a study of control samples from healthy donors and cancer patients (dated by TCRdb to the early 2020s). The library was prepared using the immunoSEQ multiplex PCR assay. As stored in TCRdb, this immuneACCESS dataset retains in-frame rearrangements with V and J assigned. A fraction of the clones does not appear; measured against another copy, unresolved V genes explain less than half of the discrepancy, and the remainder lacks a known reason. Present in this sample are about 130,000 clones, roughly 90% of which were seen just once. Clones ranked in the top ten supply less than 6% of the sample. Input material: blood. The receptors were sampled from a young man in good health.

The genes are TRBV20-1 and TRBJ1-4, with D unresolved. Germline CDR1 reads DFQATT; CDR2 reads SNEGSKA (reference sequence). The CDR3 consists of 11 residues. V was cut by 0 bases and J by 8 bases, with 4 bases left in between. The CDR3 coding sequence is TGCAGTGCTAGAGATCGAGAAAAACTGTTTTTT. It encodes CSARDREKLFF.

J is TRBJ2-2 and V is TRBV11-2; D is unresolved. CDR1 and CDR2 from the germline V gene are SGHAT and FQNNGV. V lost 8 bases, J lost 5 bases, and 12 bases lay in between. This CDR3 is 13 amino acids long. Here the CDR3 reads CASGHLGTGELFF. For the CDR3, the DNA is TGTGCCAGCGGCCATCTGGGAACCGGGGAGCTGTTTTTT.

The chain joins TRBV7-2 to TRBJ2-7; 15 nucleotides agree with TRBD2. This CDR3 comprises 13 residues. Germline assignment: CDR1 SGHTA and CDR2 FQGNSA. V trimming: 4 bases; J trimming: 12 bases; junction bases outside the gene matches: 4. The CDR3 protein is CASSSGLAGGWYF. The CDR3 DNA sequence: TGTGCCAGCAGCTCTGGACTAGCGGGAGGGTGGTACTTC.

The chain is built from TRBV19 and TRBJ1-4, with D possibly TRBD1 on 5 matching bases. V lost 5 bases and J lost 12, with 10 bases in between. The CDR3 runs 11 residues. Germline values: CDR1 LNHDA, CDR2 SQIVND (reference sequence). DNA for the CDR3: TGTGCCAGTAGTCTGCGGGGGGAACTGTTTTTT. Protein: CASSLRGELFF.

In its sample, this clone was seen many times. J is TRBJ2-7 and V is TRBV11-3; the match to TRBD1 covers 7 bases. This CDR3 has 15 amino acids. Germline CDR1 and CDR2: SGHNT and YENEEA. The trim removed 1 base at V and 0 bases at J, leaving 3 bases unmatched. CDR3 sequence (DNA): TGTGCCAGCAGCTTAGGCCGGGACAGCTCCTACGAGCAGTACTTC. As protein: CASSLGRDSSYEQYF.

As DNA, the CDR3 is TGTGCCAGCAGCTTAGCGCGTGAAGATCCAACCCTCCACTTT. This sequence encodes CASSLAREDPTLHF. The chain joins TRBV7-2 to TRBJ1-6; D uncertain. The V and J ends lost 0 bases and 14 bases respectively, with 14 bases between them. The CDR3 consists of 14 residues. Germline loops: CDR1 SGHTA, CDR2 FQGNSA.

The rearrangement uses TRBV12-3 or TRBV12-4 and TRBJ2-5, with D uncertain. This CDR3 is 13 amino acids long. V lost 1 base to trimming and J lost 6 bases, with 9 bases between them. For the CDR3, the DNA is TGTGCCAGCAGTTTAGTCGACGTGCAGACCCAGTACTTC. It encodes CASSLVDVQTQYF.

For this clone: One end of the junction varies from germline; a read error may be responsible. The chain couples TRBV9 to TRBJ2-3; the D gene is possibly TRBD2 (5 bases). Germline assignment: CDR1 SGDLS and CDR2 YYNGEE. This CDR3 contains 14 residues. The CDR3: CASSVAASRDTQYF. CDR3 coding DNA: TGTGCCAGCAGCGTAGCGGCTAGCAGAGATACGCAGTATTTT.

The chain joins TRBV5-1 to TRBJ2-3; D uncertain. V dropped 0 bases and J dropped 0 bases, with 5 bases sitting between them. The CDR3 extends over 14 amino acids. Germline V gene sequence: CDR1 SGHRS, CDR2 YFSETQ. Written as DNA, the CDR3 is TGCGCCAGCAGCTTGGAGACTAGCACAGATACGCAGTATTTT. Amino acids: CASSLETSTDTQYF.

The chain joins TRBV5-1 to TRBJ2-5; a possible D gene is TRBD2 (7 bases). Germline lookup yields CDR1 SGHRS and CDR2 YFSETQ. CDR3 length: 14 residues. Trimming cost V 3 bases and J 7 bases, with 16 bases left between them. CDR3 coding DNA: TGCGCCAGCAGCTGGGGGGGACATAAGCGGACCCAGTACTTC. Its protein product is CASSWGGHKRTQYF.

The chain recombines TRBV2 with TRBJ2-7, with TRBD2 identical over 12 bases. After removal of 2 bases from V and 6 bases from J, the junction contained 11 bases not matched to a gene. The germline V gene has CDR1 SNHLY and CDR2 FYNNEI. This CDR3 region has 17 residues. The CDR3 DNA reads TGTGCCAGCAGTGAAATCTCCCGACTAGCGGGGGTTATCGAGCAGTACTTC. Protein: CASSEISRLAGVIEQYF.